Below, one T cell receptor (beta chain) is given with its context. The data were taken from a study of technical replicates of blood from a few donors. Repertoires were generated with immunoSEQ multiplex PCR, while TCRdb's copy carries only in-frame clones and drops some. The table shows fewer than 95,000 clones, with around 94% occurring only once. In germline, CDR1 is MNHEY, CDR2 SVGAGI. The CDR3 extends over 15 amino acids. V was pared by 6 bases and J by 13 bases, with 22 bases between. Sequences were obtained from T cells isolated from PBMCs. The chain joins TRBV6-5 to TRBJ1-6; a possible D gene is TRBD1 (6 bases). The clonotype comes from a human donor in good health. The DNA of the CDR3 is TGTGCCAGCAGCCCGGGACACGTAGGAGAATTCCCCCTCCACTTT. This gives the protein CASSPGHVGEFPLHF.